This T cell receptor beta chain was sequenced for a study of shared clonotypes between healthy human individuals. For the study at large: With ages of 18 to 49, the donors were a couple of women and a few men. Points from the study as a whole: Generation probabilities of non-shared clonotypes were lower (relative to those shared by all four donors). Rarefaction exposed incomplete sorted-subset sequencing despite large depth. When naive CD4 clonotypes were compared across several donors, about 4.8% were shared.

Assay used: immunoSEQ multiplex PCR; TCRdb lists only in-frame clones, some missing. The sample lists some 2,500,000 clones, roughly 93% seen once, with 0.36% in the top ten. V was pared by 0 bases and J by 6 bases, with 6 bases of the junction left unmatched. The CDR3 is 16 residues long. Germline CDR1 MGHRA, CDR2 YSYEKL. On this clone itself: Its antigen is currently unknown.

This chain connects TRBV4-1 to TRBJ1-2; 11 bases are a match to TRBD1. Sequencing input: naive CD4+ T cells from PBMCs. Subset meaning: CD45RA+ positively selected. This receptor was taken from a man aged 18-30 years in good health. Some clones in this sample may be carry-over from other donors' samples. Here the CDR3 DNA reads TGCGCCAGCAGCCAAGAGGGGAGGACAGGGGGCCATGGCTACACCTTC. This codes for CASSQEGRTGGHGYTF.